This T cell receptor beta chain appears in the sequencing data of a study of shared clonotypes between healthy human individuals. Per germline, CDR1 LNHDA and CDR2 SQIVND (reference sequence). The CDR3 spans 14 residues. V lost 6 bases, J lost 1 base, and 13 bases lay in between. Each unsorted PBMC replicate got 300 ng genomic DNA, some 30,000 genomes. TCRdb's table, derived via immunoSEQ multiplex PCR, lists solely in-frame clones and lacks some. This sample carries hundreds of thousands of clones, 60% to 85% of them seen once, and the ten largest clones take about an eighth. Sequencing was done on a sample of PBMCs. The clonotype comes from a woman in her thirties or forties in good health. Some clones in this sample may be carry-over from other donors' samples. The chain recombines TRBV19 with TRBJ2-7, with a possible D match to TRBD2 (7 bases). The CDR3 coding sequence is TGTGCCAGTAGACCTAGGGGGGGTTCCTACGAGCAGTACTTC. Its protein is CASRPRGGSYEQYF.